The T cell receptor beta chain described here comes from a study of T cell repertoires in cytomegalovirus infection. Findings and limits, study-wide: HLA-C-restricted CMV clonotypes gave the most frequent clonotype in two of eight donors.

This clonotype was found many times. Its specificity is unknown. TCRdb analysed the reads with MiXCR anew, one entry per CDR3 protein. The sample lists 110,000 to 150,000 distinct CDR3 sequences, about 6.3% occurring once. Sequences were obtained from PBMCs. The receptor's source is a human donor in good health (CMV status not recorded). Some clones in this sample may be carry-over from other donors' samples.

CDR3 coding DNA: TGTGCCAGCACTCCGGGACAGGGGAAAGAGACCCAGTACTTC. It is translated as CASTPGQGKETQYF. The chain employs TRBV7-2 and TRBJ2-5; 10 bases map to TRBD1. There are 14 residues in the CDR3. The germline gives CDR1 SGHTA, CDR2 FQGNSA. J was trimmed by 3 bases and V by 7 bases; bases with no gene match: 5.